This TCR beta chain was identified in a study of blood T cell repertoires in COVID-19. In its sample, this clone was seen a few times. Germline V gene lookup returns CDR1 LNHDA and CDR2 SQIVND (reference sequence). V was pared by 8 bases and J by 3 bases, with 23 bases between. This CDR3 is built from 17 residues. Some clones are missing from TCRdb's copy, which holds only in-frame ones; the method was immunoSEQ multiplex PCR. The data show approximately 52,000 clones, roughly nine tenths seen once. Sequencing was done on a sample of peripheral blood. This sequence was found in a man in his 60s with active COVID-19. The chain is built from TRBV19 and TRBJ1-5, with TRBD1 as a possible D gene (6 bases). The CDR3 nucleotides are TGTGCCAGTGCGCACCGTGGGGGCCGCGAGGTCAATCAGCCCCAGCATTTT. It encodes CASAHRGGREVNQPQHF. The variable domain in full, with the rest retrieved from reference TRBV19 and TRBJ1-5, is DGGITQSPKYLFRKEGQNVTLSCEQNLNHDAMYWYRQDPGQGLRLIYYSQIVNDFQKGDIAEGYSVSREKKESFPLTVTSAQKNPTAFYLCASAHRGGREVNQPQHFGDGTRLSIL.